Listed here is a single T cell receptor (beta chain). As yet, its antigen is unknown. PCR was performed using 60 Vbeta and 13 Jbeta primers. The assay was immunoSEQ multiplex PCR, and TCRdb's table has in-frame clones only and misses some. This sample lists roughly 72,000 clones; its ten largest clones have less than 5%. The sample belongs to a study of cytomegalovirus exposure and HLA in healthy donors. General study findings and limits: The study found most TCR sequences rare, yet found some public TCRs in many donors. A prior analysis recorded that most TCR beta V segments were productive about 87% or about 30% of the time.

V was pared by 4 bases and J by 5 bases, with 16 bases of the junction left unmatched. CDR3 length: 17 residues. From germline, CDR1 is SGDLS and CDR2 YYNGEE. This rearrangement joins TRBV9 to TRBJ1-2; 8 positions agree with TRBD1. The TCR sequence derives from a man between 18 and 29 years old in good health and CMV-seropositive. The specimen was PBMCs. The CDR3 DNA is TGTGCCAGCAGCCATACGACAGGGGAGATTTTGGGATATGGCTACACCTTC. Its protein product is CASSHTTGEILGYGYTF.